These T cell receptor beta chains were read from a single sample in a study of cytomegalovirus exposure and HLA in healthy donors. Assay: immunoSEQ multiplex PCR; the TCRdb copy retains only in-frame clones and omits some. The data show some 170,000 clones, approximately 70% seen once. Sequenced sample: PBMCs. The receptors come from a human donor in good health. Both conserved end residues are part of each CDR3. The order of the fields is V gene, CDR3 length, CDR3 protein.

v_gene: TRBV9
len: 15
CDR3aa: CASSAYSQRQETQYF

v_gene: TRBV18
len: 15
CDR3aa: CASSAQGVPSTEAFF

v_gene: TRBV5-8
len: 16
CDR3aa: CASSPGQPSSGNTIYF

v_gene: TRBV29-1
len: 13
CDR3aa: CSVEVQGVGEQYF

v_gene: TRBV11-1
len: 17
CDR3aa: CASSPRGRLATQETQYF

v_gene: TRBV5-6
len: 14
CDR3aa: CASSPLTGSYEQYF

v_gene: TRBV6-4
len: 14
CDR3aa: CASSAEVNTGELFF

v_gene: TRBV7-9
len: 13
CDR3aa: CASSLGQNNEQFF

v_gene: TRBV19
len: 15
CDR3aa: CASSIVNRGRSEAFF

v_gene: TRBV5-1
len: 15
CDR3aa: CASSLELAGADTQYF